This T cell receptor beta chain was observed in a study of cytomegalovirus exposure and HLA in healthy donors. Primers included in the PCR were 60 Vbeta and 13 Jbeta primers. Profiled with immunoSEQ multiplex PCR; TCRdb holds only in-frame clones, not every one. The sample has fewer than 80,000 clones; approximately 79% are singletons. V was cut by 1 base and J by 2 bases, with 14 bases left in between. This CDR3 contains 16 residues. CDR1 is MGHRA and CDR2 is YSYEKL in the germline V gene. The chain is built from TRBV4-1 and TRBJ1-2, with D maybe TRBD1 (5 bases). The TCR comes from a man aged 30 to 39 in good health and CMV-seronegative. Sequencing was carried out using PBMCs. The CDR3 DNA reads as TGCGCCAGCAGCCAAGTCCAGGGCCCCAACAACTATGGCTACACCTTC. This sequence encodes CASSQVQGPNNYGYTF.